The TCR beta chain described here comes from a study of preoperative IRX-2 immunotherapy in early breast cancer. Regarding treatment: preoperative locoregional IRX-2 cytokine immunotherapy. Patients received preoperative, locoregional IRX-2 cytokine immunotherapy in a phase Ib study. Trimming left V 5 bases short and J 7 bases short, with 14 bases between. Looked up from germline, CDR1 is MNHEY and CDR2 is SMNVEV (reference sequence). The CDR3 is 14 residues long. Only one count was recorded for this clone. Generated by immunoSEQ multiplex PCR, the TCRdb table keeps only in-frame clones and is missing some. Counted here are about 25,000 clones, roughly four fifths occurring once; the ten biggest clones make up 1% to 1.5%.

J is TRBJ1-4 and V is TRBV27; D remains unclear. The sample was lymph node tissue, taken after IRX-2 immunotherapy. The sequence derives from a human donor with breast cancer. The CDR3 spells CASSAGPAGEKLFF. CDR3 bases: TGTGCCAGCAGTGCCGGGCCGGCGGGTGAAAAACTGTTTTTT.